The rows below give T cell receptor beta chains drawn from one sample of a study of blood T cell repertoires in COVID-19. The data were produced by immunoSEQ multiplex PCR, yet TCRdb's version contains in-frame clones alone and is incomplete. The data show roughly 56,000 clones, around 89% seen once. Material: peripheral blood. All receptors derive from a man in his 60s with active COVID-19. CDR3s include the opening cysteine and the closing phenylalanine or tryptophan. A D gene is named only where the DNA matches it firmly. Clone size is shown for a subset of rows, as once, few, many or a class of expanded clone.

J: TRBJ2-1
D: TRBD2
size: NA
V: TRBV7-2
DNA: TGTGCCAGCAGCCCCACCCGGGCTAGCGGGGACTACAATGAGCAGTTCTTC
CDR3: CASSPTRASGDYNEQFF

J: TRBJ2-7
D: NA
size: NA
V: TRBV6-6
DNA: TGTGCCAGCAGTTACGGGTCAAGGACTATAAACTACGAGCAGTACTTC
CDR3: CASSYGSRTINYEQYF

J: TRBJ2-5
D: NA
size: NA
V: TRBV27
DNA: TGTGCCAGCAGTTTATTCAGCGGGGGCCGGCAGGGGGTGAAAGAGACCCAGTACTTC
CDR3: CASSLFSGGRQGVKETQYF

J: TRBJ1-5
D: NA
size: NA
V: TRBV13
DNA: TGTGCCAGCAGCCTCAAGCCGAATCAGCCCCAGCATTTT
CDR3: CASSLKPNQPQHF

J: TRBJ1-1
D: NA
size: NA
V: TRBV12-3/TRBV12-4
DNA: TGTGCCAGCAGTTTCGGGAACACTGAAGCTTTCTTT
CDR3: CASSFGNTEAFF

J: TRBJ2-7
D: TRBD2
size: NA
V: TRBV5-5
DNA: TGTGCCAGCAGCTACTCCGGGACTAGCGGGACCATGTACGAGCAGTACTTC
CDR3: CASSYSGTSGTMYEQYF

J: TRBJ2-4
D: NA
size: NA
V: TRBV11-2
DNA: TGTGCCAGCAGGCAACAACAGGGTTTGTTGGGCATTCAGTACTTC
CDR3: CASRQQQGLLGIQYF

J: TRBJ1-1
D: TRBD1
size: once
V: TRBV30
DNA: TGTGCCTGCGGACAGGGAAGGACTGAAGCTTTCTTT
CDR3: CACGQGRTEAFF

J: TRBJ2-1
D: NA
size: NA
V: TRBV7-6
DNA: TGTGCCAGCAGCTTATATACTAGCCCTCTCAACAATGAGCAGTTCTTC
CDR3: CASSLYTSPLNNEQFF

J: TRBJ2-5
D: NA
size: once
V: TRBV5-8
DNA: TGTGCCAGCAGCTTGCAGCGGACCCACGAGACCCAGTACTTC
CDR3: CASSLQRTHETQYF

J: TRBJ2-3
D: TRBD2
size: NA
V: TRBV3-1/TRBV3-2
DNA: TGTGCCAGCAGAGCCGGACTAGCGGGGGCAGATACGCAGTATTTT
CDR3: CASRAGLAGADTQYF

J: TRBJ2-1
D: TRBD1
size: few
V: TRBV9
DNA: TGTGCCAGCAGCGCCAGACAGGGGGCGCGGAGATATGAGCAGTTCTTC
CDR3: CASSARQGARRYEQFF

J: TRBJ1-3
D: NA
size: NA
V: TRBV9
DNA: TGTGCCAGCAGCGTGACTTCGGGCTCTGGAAACACCATATATTTT
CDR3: CASSVTSGSGNTIYF

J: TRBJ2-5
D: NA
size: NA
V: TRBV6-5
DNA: TGTGCCACAAAGCGCGGCCCCGAGACCCAGTACTTC
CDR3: CATKRGPETQYF

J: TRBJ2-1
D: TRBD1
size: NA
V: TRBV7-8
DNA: TGTGCCAGCAGCGCGAGGACAGGGGGTAGGCTAGCGGAGTACAATGAGCAGTTCTTC
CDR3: CASSARTGGRLAEYNEQFF

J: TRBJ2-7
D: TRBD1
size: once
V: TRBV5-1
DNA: TGCGCCAGCAGCCCGTCGGGACAGGGAGCCTACGAGCAGTACTTC
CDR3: CASSPSGQGAYEQYF

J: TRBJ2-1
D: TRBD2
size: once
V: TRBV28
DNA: TGTGCCAGCACTTCTAGCGGGGTAGCCTACAATGAGCAGTTCTTC
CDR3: CASTSSGVAYNEQFF

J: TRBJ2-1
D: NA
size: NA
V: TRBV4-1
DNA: TGCGCCAGCACCACAACAGGGTTAGAGGTCAATGAGCAGTTCTTC
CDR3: CASTTTGLEVNEQFF

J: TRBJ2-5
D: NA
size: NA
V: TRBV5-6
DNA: TGTGCCAGCAGCTTGGAACGGGGGGCAGAAGAGACCCAGTACTTC
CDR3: CASSLERGAEETQYF

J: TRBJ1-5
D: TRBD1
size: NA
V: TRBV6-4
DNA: TGTGCCAGCAGTGACGTTAGGGACAGACCCCGGGATAGCAATCAGCCCCAGCATTTT
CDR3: CASSDVRDRPRDSNQPQHF

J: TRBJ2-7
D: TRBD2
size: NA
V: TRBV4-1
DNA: TGCGCCAGCAGTCCGGGACTAGCGGGGGGCCGGTCTCACTACGAGCAGTACTTC
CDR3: CASSPGLAGGRSHYEQYF

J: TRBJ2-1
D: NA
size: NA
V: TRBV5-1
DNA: TGCGCCAGCAGCTCAACAGACTCCTACAATGAGCAGTTCTTC
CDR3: CASSSTDSYNEQFF

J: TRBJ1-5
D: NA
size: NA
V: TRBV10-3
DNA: TGTGCCATCAGTAAGGACAGCCCAGGTCAGCCCCAGCATTTT
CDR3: CAISKDSPGQPQHF